The rows below give T cell receptor beta chains drawn from one sample of a study of immune heterogeneity within non-small cell lung tumors. TCRdb used MiXCR to reprocess the multiplex PCR reads, holding one entry per CDR3 protein. The sample includes around 20,000 distinct CDR3 sequences, 25% to 35% of them seen just once. Sequencing was performed on lung tumor tissue. The origin of the receptors is a man aged 40-49 years with non-small cell lung cancer. Both conserved end residues are part of each CDR3. The order of the fields is V gene, D gene, J gene, clone size, CDR3 DNA, CDR3 protein. A D gene is named only where the DNA matches it firmly. A clone size is listed for some rows: how often the clone was seen (once, few, many), or a class if it is expanded.

TRBV24-1	TRBD2	TRBJ2-1	medium-sized	TGTGCCACCAGTGATCAGACTAGCGGACCCTACAATGAGCAGTTCTTC	CATSDQTSGPYNEQFF
TRBV4-2	TRBD1	TRBJ1-5	.	TGTGCCAGCAGCCAAGATGGTCGAGGAACAGGGGGCCGGCGCAATCAGCCCCAGCATTTT	CASSQDGRGTGGRRNQPQHF
TRBV10-1	TRBD1	TRBJ2-7	medium-sized	TGCGCCAGCAGTGACTTTAGGGGACAGGCTCGCGAGCAGTACTTC	CASSDFRGQAREQYF
TRBV10-3	.	TRBJ1-1	few	TGTGCCATCAGTGAAAGGACCCCGAACACTGAAGCTTTCTTT	CAISERTPNTEAFF
TRBV7-8	.	TRBJ2-7	.	TGTGACAGCAGCTTAGAGGGCGAGCAGTACTTC	CDSSLEGEQYF
TRBV12-3/TRBV12-4	.	TRBJ2-7	medium-sized	TGTGCCAGCAGTGGGTCGGCGCGAGCCTCCGAGCAGTACTTC	CASSGSARASEQYF
TRBV4-2	.	TRBJ1-4	many	TGTGCCAGCAGCGATCGGTCGGAGAAACTGTTTTTT	CASSDRSEKLFF
TRBV12-3/TRBV12-4	.	TRBJ2-1	.	TGTGCCAGCAGTCCCTATCGGGACTGCAGAAGCAATGAGCAGTTCTTC	CASSPYRDCRSNEQFF
TRBV20-1	.	TRBJ1-2	many	TGCAGTGCTATCCCCGGACGGTCCTATGGCTACACCTTC	CSAIPGRSYGYTF
TRBV24-1	TRBD2	TRBJ2-1	few	TGTGCCACCAGTGATTTATCGGCGGGAGAGTACAATGAGCAGTTCTTC	CATSDLSAGEYNEQFF
TRBV6-1	.	TRBJ2-1	.	TGTGCCAGCAGTGGGGACAACTCCGTCGATGAGCAGTTCTTC	CASSGDNSVDEQFF
TRBV5-6	.	TRBJ1-5	few	TGTGCCAGCAGCGGGGGACTTAGCAATCAGCCCCAGCATTTT	CASSGGLSNQPQHF
TRBV20-1	.	TRBJ2-7	few	TGCAGTGCTAGGGGCGACAGAGGAAGGAGCGAGCAGTACTTC	CSARGDRGRSEQYF
TRBV19	.	TRBJ1-5	.	TGTGCCAGTAGCAGACCCGGGACTCATAGCAATCAGCCCCAGCATTTT	CASSRPGTHSNQPQHF
TRBV10-3	TRBD1	TRBJ1-2	.	TGTGCCATCATGGGGACAGGGCGATTTGACTATGGCTACACCTTC	CAIMGTGRFDYGYTF
TRBV7-2	TRBD2	TRBJ2-1	once	TGTGCCAGCAGCCCAGCAGCGGGAGCGGACAATGAGCAGTTCTTC	CASSPAAGADNEQFF
TRBV20-1	TRBD1	TRBJ1-1	.	TGCAGTGTCCCCCGGGACAGCAAAAACACTGAAGATTTCTTT	CSVPRDSKNTEDFF
TRBV7-2	.	TRBJ2-6	few	TGTGCCAGCAGCCGATCGACAGTTTCCGGGGCCAACGTCCTGACTTTC	CASSRSTVSGANVLTF
TRBV11-3	.	TRBJ2-1	.	TGTGCCAGCAGCTCTCCCTGGGGTAGTCGTGGTCTTGAGCAGTTCTTC	CASSSPWGSRGLEQFF
TRBV13	TRBD2	TRBJ2-7	many	TGTGCCAGCAGCTTAGGGTTAGCGGGAGGAGGCGAGCAGTACTTC	CASSLGLAGGGEQYF
TRBV11-2	.	TRBJ2-7	few	TGTGCCAGCGCAATCGGAGACTACGAGCAGTACTTC	CASAIGDYEQYF
TRBV7-9	.	TRBJ2-7	many	TGTGCCAGCAGCTCGTACAGGGGGGGATACGAGCAGTACTTC	CASSSYRGGYEQYF
TRBV5-1	.	TRBJ1-2	medium-sized	TGCGCCAGCACTCTTGGACTAAACTATGGCTACACCTTC	CASTLGLNYGYTF
TRBV7-9	.	TRBJ1-3	.	TGTGCCAGCAGCCCCCAAAACCGGGACGTGGGAAACACCATATATTTT	CASSPQNRDVGNTIYF
TRBV12-3/TRBV12-4	.	TRBJ2-7	many	TGTGCCAGCAGTAACCTCCGGGACGGCTCCTACGAGCAGTACTTC	CASSNLRDGSYEQYF
TRBV6-9	TRBD2	TRBJ2-5	.	TGTGCCAGCAGTTATCCGACTAGCGGGAGAGAGACCCAGTACTTC	CASSYPTSGRETQYF
TRBV2	TRBD1	TRBJ1-2	medium-sized	TGTGCCAGCAACGGACAGGGACTTTATGGCTACACCTTC	CASNGQGLYGYTF
TRBV4-2	.	TRBJ1-1	.	TGTGCCAGCAGCCACGAGGACCTTTCTGAAGCTTTCTTT	CASSHEDLSEAFF
TRBV3-1	.	TRBJ2-7	.	TGTGCCAGCAGTCCTACCGGGAGTAGCGAGCAGTACTTC	CASSPTGSSEQYF
TRBV6-1	.	TRBJ1-5	many	TGTGCCAGCAGTGAAGCATTGGGGGGAGCGGCTCAGCCCCAGCATTTT	CASSEALGGAAQPQHF
TRBV5-1	TRBD1	TRBJ2-6	few	TGCGCCAGCAGCTTCAGGGGGAGTGGGGCCAACGTCCTGACTTTC	CASSFRGSGANVLTF
TRBV3-1	.	TRBJ2-7	few	TGTGCCAGCAGCGAGATGATGGGGTCTCCCGGCCACGAGCAGTACTTC	CASSEMMGSPGHEQYF
TRBV18	.	TRBJ2-1	.	TGTGCCAGCTCACCAATGAACAATGAGCAGTTCTTC	CASSPMNNEQFF
TRBV2	.	TRBJ1-1	many	TGTGCCAGCAGTGAAGCGCTTGGCAACACTGAAGCTTTCTTT	CASSEALGNTEAFF
TRBV11-2	.	TRBJ2-7	.	TGTGCCAGCAGCTTAGTTGGGGCCGGGACGGGGAACTACGAGCAGTACTTC	CASSLVGAGTGNYEQYF
TRBV5-1	.	TRBJ1-2	medium-sized	TGCGCCAGCAGCTTGGCCGGAAGGAACGATAACTATGGCTACACCTTC	CASSLAGRNDNYGYTF
TRBV18	.	TRBJ2-7	.	TGTGCCAGCTCACCACCGATGACCTACGAGCAGTACTTC	CASSPPMTYEQYF
TRBV7-2	TRBD2	TRBJ2-3	few	TGTGCCAGCAGCCAGGGACTAGCGGGAGGGCCCACGCAGTATTTT	CASSQGLAGGPTQYF
TRBV14	TRBD2	TRBJ2-7	.	TGTGCCAGCAGCCTTGTAGCGGGGCAGCAGTACTTC	CASSLVAGQQYF
TRBV10-3	.	TRBJ1-3	many	TGTGCAATTAGCGCTTATGGAAACACCATATATTTT	CAISAYGNTIYF
TRBV10-1	.	TRBJ2-2	.	TGCGCCAGCAGGCCTGAAAGCGCCGGGGAGCTGTTTTTT	CASRPESAGELFF
TRBV6-1	.	TRBJ2-7	many	TGTGCCAGCAGTTACGGTCAGGATCCCTACGAGCAGTACTTC	CASSYGQDPYEQYF
TRBV20-1	.	TRBJ1-2	many	TGCAGTGCTAGGGTGCGCCAGGGGTATGGCTACACCTTC	CSARVRQGYGYTF
TRBV19	.	TRBJ1-5	many	TGTGCCAGTAGTATAGTCCGGGGGGATCAGCCCCAGCATTTT	CASSIVRGDQPQHF
TRBV30	.	TRBJ1-2	many	TGTGCCTGGATTGGGGGCGTCCGCTATGGCTACACCTTC	CAWIGGVRYGYTF
TRBV4-1	TRBD1	TRBJ1-2	.	TGCGCCACCAGCCAAGCGCCGACAGGGTCCAACTATGGCTACACCTTC	CATSQAPTGSNYGYTF
TRBV7-8	.	TRBJ2-7	.	TGTGCCACCAGCTTAAGGAGAGAGGTATTCGGCGAGCAGTACTTC	CATSLRREVFGEQYF
TRBV10-2	TRBD1	TRBJ1-1	.	TGCGCCAGCAGAGGACAGGGGCAAAACACTGAAGCTTTCTTT	CASRGQGQNTEAFF
TRBV19	.	TRBJ1-2	many	TGTGCCAGTACCCCCGGGATGGGGGCGCCTGGCTACACCTTC	CASTPGMGAPGYTF
TRBV30	.	TRBJ1-6	few	TGTGCCTGGAGTATAAAATCGGGACAAAGTTCACCCCTCCACTTT	CAWSIKSGQSSPLHF
TRBV11-3	.	TRBJ2-4	.	TGTGCCAGCAGCGCTTTACAGGGTGCAGGAAACATTCAGTACTTC	CASSALQGAGNIQYF
TRBV4-1	TRBD1	TRBJ1-2	many	TGCGCCAGCAGCCCCCGTGGGACAGGGGACTATGGCTACACCTTC	CASSPRGTGDYGYTF
TRBV19	TRBD1	TRBJ1-4	many	TGTGCCAGTAGTCCCAGACAGGGGAATAATGAAAAACTGTTTTTT	CASSPRQGNNEKLFF
TRBV7-9	.	TRBJ2-3	.	TGTGCCAGCAGCTTAGACGGGAACACCCCGGATACGCAGTATTTT	CASSLDGNTPDTQYF